The 21 T cell receptor beta chains in this list originate from one sample, sequenced in a study of T cell changes during pregnancy in multiple sclerosis. Produced via immunoSEQ multiplex PCR; TCRdb's table is partial and in-frame only. The sample carries under 50,000 clones, over 85% recorded once. Sequenced material: CD4+ T cells from peripheral blood mononuclear cells, taken in the first trimester of pregnancy. Source of these receptors: a female donor with multiple sclerosis, enrolled in a pregnancy study.

This clone was recorded only once. The chain carries TRBV27 and TRBJ1-5; 10 nucleotides agree with TRBD1. Unmatched junction bases numbered 3, after V lost 3 bases and J lost 4 bases. The CDR3 runs to 15 residues. Germline lookup yields CDR1 MNHEY and CDR2 SMNVEV (reference sequence). The CDR3 sequence: CASSFGTGENQPQHF. DNA for the CDR3: TGTGCCAGCAGTTTCGGGACAGGGGAGAATCAGCCCCAGCATTTT.

V is TRBV19 and J is TRBJ2-7; D is uncertain. This CDR3 is built from 14 residues. Germline V gives CDR1 LNHDA, CDR2 SQIVND (reference sequence). Trimming pared 6 bases from V and 0 bases from J, leaving 12 bases between. The CDR3, as DNA: TGTGCCAGTAGCCAACCCGACAACTCCTACGAGCAGTACTTC. This gives the protein CASSQPDNSYEQYF.

V and J are TRBV5-4 and TRBJ1-2; 7 bases match TRBD1. The length of the CDR3 is 15 residues. Germline CDR1 is SGHNT and CDR2 is YYREEE (reference sequence). V was pared by 2 bases and J by 2 bases, with 6 bases of the junction left unmatched. The DNA of the CDR3 is TGTGCCAGCAGCTTAGATCGACAGGGCAACTATGGCTACACCTTC. Protein: CASSLDRQGNYGYTF.

The rearrangement uses TRBV9 and TRBJ2-3, with D tentatively TRBD2 (6 bases). The germline gives CDR1 SGDLS, CDR2 YYNGEE. The V end lost 0 bases, the J end lost 2 bases, and 16 bases lay between the germline ends. The CDR3 consists of 17 residues. CDR3 nucleotides: TGTGCCAGCAGCGTAGGCGAGGTAGGACTACCCACAGATACGCAGTATTTT. Its protein product is CASSVGEVGLPTDTQYF. The whole variable domain, filled in from reference TRBV9 and TRBJ2-3, reads DSGVTQTPKHLITATGQRVTLRCSPRSGDLSVYWYQQSLDQGLQFLIQYYNGEERAKGNILERFSAQQFPDLHSELNLSSLELGDSALYFCASSVGEVGLPTDTQYFGPGTRLTVL.

CDR3 protein: CASSLSPRETQYF. Written as DNA, the CDR3 is TGTGCCAGCAGTTTATCTCCCAGAGAGACCCAGTACTTC. The rearrangement uses TRBV28 and TRBJ2-5; D ambiguous. Germline V gene data show CDR1 as MDHEN and CDR2 as SYDVKM. Trimming removed 1 base at V and 4 bases at J, with 7 bases between. There are 13 residues in the CDR3.

DNA for the CDR3: TGTGCCTGGTCCCGGACTAGCGGATACAATGAGCAGTTCTTC. Translating it yields CAWSRTSGYNEQFF. The chain recombines TRBV30 with TRBJ2-1; 10 positions match TRBD2. The CDR3 extends over 14 amino acids. Per germline, CDR1 GTSNPN and CDR2 SVGIG (reference sequence). Unmatched junction bases numbered 5, after V lost 5 bases and J lost 4 bases.

CDR3 coding DNA: TGTGCCAGCAAGACAGGGGTATCCTACGAGCAGTACTTC. This sequence encodes CASKTGVSYEQYF. This chain uses TRBV2 with TRBJ2-7; 8 bases are a match to TRBD1. This CDR3 is built from 13 residues. Unmatched junction bases numbered 3, after V lost 7 bases and J lost 1 base. Germline V gene sequence: CDR1 SNHLY, CDR2 FYNNEI.

This rearrangement joins TRBV15 to TRBJ2-5; D is possibly TRBD2 (5 bases). The CDR3 runs 16 residues. Trimming shortened V by 6 bases and J by 4 bases, and 21 bases separated the two germline ends. CDR1 and CDR2 (germline): LNHNV, YYDKDF (reference sequence). As DNA, the CDR3 is TGTGCCACCAGTTCCTCCCCGGGAAATCGGGCAGAGACCCAGTACTTC. It yields the protein CATSSSPGNRAETQYF.

The rearrangement joins TRBV7-2 to TRBJ2-1; D gene unclear. The germline V gene has CDR1 SGHTA and CDR2 FQGNSA. The CDR3 extends over 11 amino acids. V dropped 5 bases and J dropped 5 bases, with 4 bases sitting between them. For the CDR3, the DNA is TGTGCCAGCAGCCTCCACAATGAGCAGTTCTTC. As protein: CASSLHNEQFF.

The chain carries TRBV28 and TRBJ1-3, with TRBD1 as a possible D gene (5 bases). The CDR3 extends over 15 amino acids. Trimming stripped 6 bases from V and 0 bases from J, with 12 bases between. Germline-derived CDR1 and CDR2 are MDHEN and SYDVKM. This CDR3 reads CASRPQGVSGNTIYF. As DNA, the CDR3 is TGTGCCAGCAGACCCCAAGGGGTCTCTGGAAACACCATATATTTT.

The genes are TRBV27 and TRBJ2-7; TRBD1 agrees at 10 bases. CDR1 and CDR2 from the germline V gene are MNHEY and SMNVEV (reference sequence). Germline trimming cut 6 bases from V and 2 bases from J; bases unmatched to any gene: 4. The CDR3 runs 14 residues. CDR3 sequence reads: CASSRDRGPYEQYF. As DNA, the CDR3 is TGTGCCAGCAGCCGGGACAGGGGTCCCTACGAGCAGTACTTC.

The chain combines TRBV27 with TRBJ2-7, with a possible D match to TRBD1 (6 bases). Trimming took 6 bases from V and 6 from J, leaving 21 bases between them. CDR1 MNHEY and CDR2 SMNVEV come from the germline V gene (reference sequence). The CDR3 has 15 residues. CDR3 DNA: TGTGCCAGCAGGACTAAGGGAACAGGGTGGGGCGAGCAGTACTTC. Translation: CASRTKGTGWGEQYF.

J is TRBJ2-7 and V is TRBV5-4; maybe TRBD1 (5 bases). CDR3 length: 14 residues. Germline lookup yields CDR1 SGHNT and CDR2 YYREEE (reference sequence). V was clipped by 4 bases and J by 6 bases, with 17 bases between them. CDR3 nucleotides: TGTGCCAGCAGCCTAATAAGCAGGGTCGGCGAGCAGTACTTC. This translates into CASSLISRVGEQYF.

This clone is a singleton in its sample. V is TRBV4-1 and J is TRBJ2-1; 8 bases line up with TRBD2. The CDR3 runs to 17 residues. Germline CDR1 MGHRA, CDR2 YSYEKL. The trim removed 1 base at V and 4 bases at J, leaving 9 bases unmatched. This CDR3 is CASSQGEAGARYNEQFF. The CDR3 nucleotides are TGCGCCAGCAGCCAAGGGGAAGCGGGAGCTCGTTACAATGAGCAGTTCTTC.

The chain is built from TRBV7-3 and TRBJ2-3, with a possible D match to TRBD1 (5 bases). CDR3 length: 16 residues. The V end was cut by 1 base, the J end by 2 bases, with 13 bases between. Germline V gives CDR1 SGHTA, CDR2 FQGTGA. DNA of the CDR3: TGTGCCAGCAGCTTAAGGGGCGGATTTTCCACAGATACGCAGTATTTT. This gives the protein CASSLRGGFSTDTQYF.

The chain couples TRBV6-1 to TRBJ1-1; 8 positions agree with TRBD1. This CDR3 is built from 14 residues. Trimming cost V 6 bases and J 0 bases; bases outside gene matches: 3. Looked up from germline, CDR1 is MNHNS and CDR2 is SASEGT. CDR3 sequence: CASRLTGVNTEAFF. CDR3 DNA sequence: TGTGCCAGCAGATTGACAGGGGTGAACACTGAAGCTTTCTTT.

The chain is built from TRBV2 and TRBJ2-7; no firm D call. Germline CDR1 SNHLY, CDR2 FYNNEI. V lost 7 bases and J lost 1, with 5 bases in between. The CDR3 has 11 amino acids. The CDR3 coding sequence is TGTGCCAGCAAACAGTCCTACGAGCAGTACTTC. It encodes CASKQSYEQYF.

The chain joins TRBV28 to TRBJ1-2; a weak D match, TRBD1 (6 bases). V dropped 8 bases and J dropped 12 bases, with 22 bases sitting between them. This CDR3 has 13 amino acids. Germline CDR1 and CDR2: MDHEN and SYDVKM. CDR3: CASSHQGQGPHTF. The CDR3 DNA reads as TGTGCCAGCTCACACCAGGGGCAGGGACCTCACACCTTC.

This clone was seen more than once but under ten times. J is TRBJ2-5 and V is TRBV18, with unresolved D. Germline values: CDR1 KGHSH, CDR2 LQKENI. Trimming took 3 bases from V and 0 from J, leaving 5 bases between them. The CDR3 consists of 13 residues. Here the CDR3 DNA reads TGTGCCAGCTCACCCCTGTACCAAGAGACCCAGTACTTC. This codes for CASSPLYQETQYF.

A single count supports this clone. The gene calls are TRBV18 and TRBJ1-2; maybe TRBD1 (6 bases). This CDR3 region has 14 residues. Germline CDR1 reads KGHSH; CDR2 reads LQKENI. The V end lost 4 bases, the J end lost 6 bases, and 15 bases lay between the germline ends. The CDR3 bases are TGTGCCAGCTCACTCCAGGGGCAGGAGGATGGCTACACCTTC. Protein: CASSLQGQEDGYTF.

The chain employs TRBV28 and TRBJ1-2; the match to TRBD1 covers 9 bases. Losses at the gene ends were 0 bases for V and 5 bases for J; bases not matched to a gene: 7. The CDR3 is made up of 16 amino acids. CDR1 is MDHEN, CDR2 SYDVKM, per germline. This CDR3 is CASSLWGQGNSYGYTF. CDR3 bases: TGTGCCAGCAGTTTATGGGGACAGGGTAATTCGTATGGCTACACCTTC.